These 3 T cell receptor beta chains were sequenced from one sample in a study of cytomegalovirus exposure and HLA in healthy donors. 60 Vbeta and 13 Jbeta primers were used in PCR. Produced via immunoSEQ multiplex PCR; TCRdb's table is partial and in-frame only. The data contain around 160,000 clones, around three quarters of them singletons. Input material: PBMCs. The source is a middle-aged man in good health and CMV-seropositive.

The chain combines TRBV7-2 with TRBJ1-5; D unclear. The ends were cut back, 2 bases at V and 5 bases at J, with 10 bases in the middle. Germline V gene data show CDR1 as SGHTA and CDR2 as FQGNSA. This CDR3 comprises 14 residues. CDR3 coding DNA: TGTGCCAGCAGCTTATCCGGGGTTTATCAGCCCCAGCATTTT. Its protein is CASSLSGVYQPQHF.

This chain links TRBV28 with TRBJ2-7, with 8 bases that match TRBD2. The CDR3 contains 15 residues. V trimming: 3 bases; J trimming: 3 bases; junction bases outside the gene matches: 7. Germline lookup yields CDR1 MDHEN and CDR2 SYDVKM. The CDR3 sequence: CASSFRSSGRYEQYF. The CDR3 nucleotides are TGTGCCAGCAGTTTCCGTTCTAGCGGGCGCTACGAGCAGTACTTC.

This clone was counted a few times. The V call is TRBV19, the J call TRBJ2-1; TRBD2 matches at 12 bases. In germline, CDR1 is LNHDA, CDR2 SQIVND (reference sequence). With 6 bases clipped from V and 4 bases from J, the junction kept 4 bases outside the gene matches. The CDR3 loop spans 15 amino acids. CDR3 DNA: TGTGCCAGTAGGCAGACTAGCGGGAGTTACAATGAGCAGTTCTTC. Translation: CASRQTSGSYNEQFF.